The T cell receptor (beta chain) under discussion was sequenced for a study of blood T cell repertoires in COVID-19. About the research overall: Whether acute or convalescent, the COVID-19 samples came from the United States, Italy and Spain. Sources were T cells, B-cell-depleted T cells, or PBMCs; the material itself was cDNA or gDNA.

Original methodology: From reference gene primer amplification, estimates of nucleated cell counts were derived. This table comes from immunoSEQ multiplex PCR, and its TCRdb copy is limited to in-frame clones, with some not included. V and J calls and clone size are given by that table; D and trimming were obtained from the DNA. This table has roughly 69,000 clones, roughly 76% appearing once. This CDR3 comprises 13 residues. Between the trimmed V and J ends, which lost 4 bases and 6 bases, there was a span of 10 bases. CDR1 and CDR2 (germline): SGHTA, FQGTGA. The sample was peripheral blood. This TCR was recovered from a human donor in a cohort sampled during active COVID-19. J is TRBJ2-1 and V is TRBV7-3, with a weak D call TRBD2 (7 bases). The CDR3 reads CASSSGGLNEQFF. As DNA, the CDR3 is TGTGCCAGCAGCTCCGGGGGGCTCAATGAGCAGTTCTTC.